The 24 T cell receptor beta chains below all came from one sample that was sequenced in a study of cytomegalovirus exposure and HLA in healthy donors. Vbeta (60) and Jbeta (13) primers were used in the PCR. This table comes from immunoSEQ multiplex PCR, and its TCRdb copy is limited to in-frame clones, with some not included. Seen here are 200,000 to 300,000 clones, almost 85% observed once, and the top ten hold 1.5% to 2.5%. Sequencing input: PBMCs. These receptors came from a woman aged 40-49 years in good health and CMV-seropositive.

CDR3 sequence reads: CASSLPSGSQLYEQFF. DNA of the CDR3: TGTGCCAGCAGCTTACCTAGCGGGAGCCAACTTTATGAGCAGTTCTTC. This sequence joins TRBV7-8 and TRBJ2-1, with TRBD2 matching 10 bases. CDR3 size: 16 residues. CDR1 and CDR2 from the germline V gene are SGHVS and FQNEAQ. Trimming cost V 2 bases and J 8 bases; bases outside gene matches: 9.

This chain uses TRBV28 with TRBJ2-7; D is ambiguous. Germline V lookup: CDR1 MDHEN, CDR2 SYDVKM. The V end was cut by 6 bases, the J end by 3 bases, with 12 bases between. There are 13 residues in the CDR3. CDR3: CASSSRSDYEQYF. The CDR3 nucleotides are TGTGCCAGCAGCTCCAGGTCGGACTACGAGCAGTACTTC. The complete variable domain, with remaining parts taken from reference TRBV28 and TRBJ2-7, reads DVKVTQSSRYLVKRTGEKVFLECVQDMDHENMFWYRQDPGLGLRLIYFSYDVKMKEKGDIPEGYSVSREKKERFSLILESASTNQTSMYLCASSSRSDYEQYFGPGTRLTVT.

V is TRBV10-3 and J is TRBJ2-2; D remains unclear. The CDR3 is 16 residues long. V lost 0 bases and J lost 1, with 9 bases in between. The germline V gene encodes CDR1 ENHRY and CDR2 SYGVKD. Written as DNA, the CDR3 is TGTGCCATCAGTGAGTCGTGGCAGAAGAACACCGGGGAGCTGTTTTTT. Amino acids: CAISESWQKNTGELFF.

The chain employs TRBV18 and TRBJ1-2, with D possibly matching TRBD1 (6 bases). V was trimmed by 1 base and J by 6 bases, leaving 9 bases between them. CDR1 and CDR2 (germline): KGHSH, LQKENI. This CDR3 comprises 13 residues. The CDR3 DNA reads TGTGCCAGCTCACCACGAGCAGGGGATGGCTACACCTTC. Translating it yields CASSPRAGDGYTF.

The chain joins TRBV11-2 to TRBJ2-4; 9 positions match TRBD2. This CDR3 has 19 amino acids. The V segment lost 0 bases and the J segment 0 bases; nucleotides outside the gene matches: 9. Germline V gene data show CDR1 as SGHAT and CDR2 as FQNNGV. DNA of the CDR3: TGTGCCAGCAGCTTAGACCCTAGCGGGACACTTATAGCCAAAAACATTCAGTACTTC. This sequence encodes CASSLDPSGTLIAKNIQYF. Full variable domain (remainder filled in from reference TRBV11-2 and TRBJ2-4): EAGVAQSPRYKIIEKRQSVAFWCNPISGHATLYWYQQILGQGPKLLIQFQNNGVVDDSQLPKDRFSAERLKGVDSTLKIQPAKLEDSAVYLCASSLDPSGTLIAKNIQYFGAGTRLSVL.

The chain recombines TRBV9 with TRBJ2-5; D is perhaps TRBD1 (5 bases). The J call may be faulty, since TRBJ2-7 better matches the DNA end. The germline gives CDR1 SGDLS, CDR2 YYNGEE. The CDR3 extends over 14 amino acids. This CDR3 reads CASSVGQGIPEQYF. Written as DNA, the CDR3 is TGTGCCAGCAGCGTAGGGCAGGGAATTCCCGAGCAGTACTTC.

This clone came up a few times. The chain combines TRBV30 with TRBJ2-7; TRBD2 matches 7 bases. V dropped 3 bases and J dropped 3; count of bases not matched to a gene: 11. Per the germline V gene, CDR1 is GTSNPN and CDR2 is SVGIG (reference sequence). CDR3 length equals 15 residues. The CDR3 loop is CAWRTGLGADYEQYF. DNA of the CDR3: TGTGCCTGGAGGACCGGACTAGGCGCAGACTACGAGCAGTACTTC.

This chain uses TRBV28 with TRBJ2-1; weak D call: TRBD2 (6 bases). CDR1 is MDHEN, CDR2 SYDVKM, per germline. CDR3 length: 14 residues. The V and J ends lost 4 bases and 6 bases respectively, with 13 bases between them. The chain's CDR3 is CASSSPQRVNEQFF. For the CDR3, the DNA is TGTGCCAGCAGTTCCCCTCAGCGGGTCAATGAGCAGTTCTTC. Variable domain in full (rest from reference TRBV28 and TRBJ2-1): DVKVTQSSRYLVKRTGEKVFLECVQDMDHENMFWYRQDPGLGLRLIYFSYDVKMKEKGDIPEGYSVSREKKERFSLILESASTNQTSMYLCASSSPQRVNEQFFGPGTRLTVL.

The rearrangement joins TRBV28 to TRBJ1-2; the D gene is possibly TRBD1 (5 bases). The CDR3 length is 14 residues. Trimming removed 2 bases from V and 8 bases from J, with 15 bases in between. Germline CDR1 and CDR2: MDHEN and SYDVKM. The CDR3 spells CASSLAGPAGGYTF. CDR3 DNA: TGTGCCAGCAGTTTAGCAGGGCCTGCGGGAGGCTACACCTTC.

Written as DNA, the CDR3 is TGTGCCAGCAGTCCCGGGACAGCAAATCAGCCCCAGCATTTT. Its protein is CASSPGTANQPQHF. The chain is built from TRBV7-2 and TRBJ1-5; 7 nucleotides align to TRBD1. This CDR3 is 14 amino acids long. Germline V lookup: CDR1 SGHTA, CDR2 FQGNSA. Trimming removed 6 bases from V and 4 bases from J; junction bases left unmatched: 6.

In its sample, this clone was seen once. This chain joins TRBV29-1 and TRBJ1-6, with D tentatively TRBD1 (6 bases). In germline, CDR1 is SQVTM, CDR2 ANQGSEA. V lost 6 bases and J 7 bases, leaving 16 bases between the germline ends. This CDR3 comprises 14 residues. The CDR3 loop reads CSVVPGRGNSPLHF. The DNA for the CDR3 is TGCAGCGTAGTACCCGGCAGGGGAAATTCACCCCTCCACTTT.

The CDR3 is CASSQTDRALSGNTIYF. CDR3 in DNA: TGCGCCAGCAGCCAAACCGACAGGGCCCTCTCTGGAAACACCATATATTTT. V gene TRBV4-1 combines with J gene TRBJ1-3; 7 bases map to TRBD1. CDR1 MGHRA and CDR2 YSYEKL come from the germline V gene. This CDR3 is 17 amino acids long. V was clipped by 2 bases and J by 0 bases; unmatched bases: 7.

The chain has TRBV27 and TRBJ2-5, with TRBD2 matching over 13 bases. Losses at the gene ends were 4 bases for V and 5 bases for J; bases not matched to a gene: 10. CDR1 is MNHEY, CDR2 SMNVEV, per germline (reference sequence). The CDR3 extends over 17 amino acids. The CDR3 is CASSSLAGGGRGETQYF. The CDR3 DNA sequence: TGTGCCAGCAGTTCACTAGCGGGAGGGGGCCGTGGGGAGACCCAGTACTTC.

The chain has TRBV5-4 and TRBJ2-1, with D maybe TRBD1 (6 bases). Germline V gene lookup returns CDR1 SGHNT and CDR2 YYREEE (reference sequence). With 4 bases removed from V and 8 bases from J, the gap between germline ends came to 16 bases. CDR3 length: 14 residues. Here the CDR3 reads CASSNWAGDDEQFF. CDR3 nucleotides: TGTGCCAGCAGCAATTGGGCAGGGGACGATGAGCAGTTCTTC.

The V gene is TRBV28, the J gene TRBJ2-3, with 8 bases aligning to TRBD1. The germline V gene has CDR1 MDHEN and CDR2 SYDVKM. With V trimmed by 5 bases and J by 5 bases, 15 bases remained unmatched. The length of the CDR3 is 17 residues. CDR3 region: CASSQFWGQGAKDTQYF. The DNA for the CDR3 is TGTGCCAGCAGTCAGTTTTGGGGGCAGGGGGCCAAAGATACGCAGTATTTT.

Only a few counts were recorded for this clone. The rearrangement uses TRBV2 and TRBJ2-1, with TRBD2 matching over 9 bases. The V gene end was trimmed by 6 bases and the J gene end by 10 bases; junction bases not matched to a gene: 16. The germline V gene encodes CDR1 SNHLY and CDR2 FYNNEI. This CDR3 is built from 16 residues. The CDR3 here is CASRDIRLAASSEQFF. The CDR3 DNA sequence: TGTGCCAGCAGGGACATCCGACTAGCGGCCTCCAGCGAGCAGTTCTTC.

This chain uses TRBV11-3 with TRBJ2-7, with TRBD2 matching 9 bases. This CDR3 has 15 residues. V was clipped by 6 bases and J by 3 bases; unmatched bases: 9. Germline V lookup: CDR1 SGHNT, CDR2 YENEEA. For the CDR3, the DNA is TGTGCCAGCAGTCGTTTGGGCGGGAGGGACTACGAGCAGTACTTC. It translates to CASSRLGGRDYEQYF.

V usage is TRBV6-4 and J usage is TRBJ2-3, with D hard to call. CDR3 size: 11 residues. V was pared by 6 bases and J by 6 bases, with 7 bases between. Per the germline V gene, CDR1 is MRHNA and CDR2 is SNTAGT. The CDR3 DNA reads as TGTGCCAGCAGCCCCCTCGATACGCAGTATTTT. Amino acid sequence: CASSPLDTQYF.

The V and J genes are TRBV28 and TRBJ2-3; possibly TRBD1 for D (5 bases). This CDR3 has 16 residues. V was clipped by 6 bases and J by 6 bases, with 22 bases between them. Germline V lookup: CDR1 MDHEN, CDR2 SYDVKM. In nucleotides, the CDR3 is TGTGCCAGCAGAGGGTTTATGGGGCCGCGCGACGATACGCAGTATTTT. Its translation is CASRGFMGPRDDTQYF.

The genes are TRBV2 and TRBJ1-1; weak D call: TRBD1 (5 bases). Germline V gene sequence: CDR1 SNHLY, CDR2 FYNNEI. The CDR3 contains 14 residues. Trimming removed 7 bases from V and 3 bases from J, with 15 bases in between. The CDR3 region has the DNA TGTGCCAGCATCCCGACAGAGACTTACACTGAAGCTTTCTTT. Protein product: CASIPTETYTEAFF.

The V call is TRBV4-3, the J call TRBJ2-5; D call uncertain. The tail of the sequence fits TRBJ2-7 better, so the J call may be wrong. The CDR3 is made up of 14 amino acids. The germline V gene has CDR1 LGHNA and CDR2 YSLEER. CDR3 region: CASSQDSSSYEQYF. As DNA, the CDR3 is TGCGCCAGCAGCCAAGACTCTAGTTCCTACGAGCAGTACTTC.

V gene TRBV6-6 combines with J gene TRBJ2-1; 9 bases fit TRBD1. The germline V gene encodes CDR1 MNHNY and CDR2 SVGAGI (reference sequence). V was clipped by 5 bases and J by 4 bases; unmatched bases: 9. The CDR3 spans 16 residues. The CDR3 sequence is CASSKRGDREYNEQFF. The CDR3 DNA reads TGTGCCAGCAGTAAGCGAGGGGACAGGGAATACAATGAGCAGTTCTTC.

This sequence joins TRBV2 and TRBJ2-3, with TRBD2 identical over 8 bases. V trimming: 8 bases; J trimming: 5 bases; junction bases outside the gene matches: 6. This CDR3 has 13 amino acids. Germline assignment: CDR1 SNHLY and CDR2 FYNNEI. CDR3 residues: CASPRLAGDTQYF. DNA for the CDR3: TGTGCCAGCCCTCGGCTAGCGGGAGATACGCAGTATTTT.

The chain has TRBV28 and TRBJ1-4, with unresolved D. The CDR3 covers 15 residues. Germline V CDR1 and CDR2: MDHEN, SYDVKM. The germline V and J ends were trimmed by 11 bases and 1 base, with 17 bases remaining between them. CDR3 in amino acids: CAVREGGLTNEKLFF. The CDR3 DNA is TGTGCCGTACGCGAGGGCGGGTTAACTAATGAAAAACTGTTTTTT.